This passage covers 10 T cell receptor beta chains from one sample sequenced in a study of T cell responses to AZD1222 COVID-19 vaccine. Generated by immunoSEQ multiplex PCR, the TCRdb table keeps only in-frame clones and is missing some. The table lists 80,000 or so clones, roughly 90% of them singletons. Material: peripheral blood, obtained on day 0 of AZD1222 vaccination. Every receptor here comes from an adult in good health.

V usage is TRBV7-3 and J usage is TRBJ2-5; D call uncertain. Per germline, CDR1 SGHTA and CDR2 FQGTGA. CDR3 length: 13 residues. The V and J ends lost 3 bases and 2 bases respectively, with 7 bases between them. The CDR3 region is CASSLGIQETQYF. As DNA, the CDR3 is TGTGCCAGCAGCTTGGGTATTCAAGAGACCCAGTACTTC.

The CDR3 sequence: CAWSTLGAGQETQYF. CDR3 DNA: TGTGCCTGGTCAACTCTTGGGGCCGGGCAAGAGACCCAGTACTTC. V usage is TRBV30 and J usage is TRBJ2-5; D is possibly TRBD1 (5 bases). Trimming stripped 5 bases from V and 2 bases from J, with 18 bases between. This CDR3 has 15 amino acids. Per the germline V gene, CDR1 is GTSNPN and CDR2 is SVGIG (reference sequence).

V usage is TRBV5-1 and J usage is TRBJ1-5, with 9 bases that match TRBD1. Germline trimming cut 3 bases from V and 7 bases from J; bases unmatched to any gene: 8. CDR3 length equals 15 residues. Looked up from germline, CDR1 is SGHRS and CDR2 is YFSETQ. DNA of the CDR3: TGCGCCAGCAGCTACGATACAGGGGGCGGGCAGCCCCAGCATTTT. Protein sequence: CASSYDTGGGQPQHF.

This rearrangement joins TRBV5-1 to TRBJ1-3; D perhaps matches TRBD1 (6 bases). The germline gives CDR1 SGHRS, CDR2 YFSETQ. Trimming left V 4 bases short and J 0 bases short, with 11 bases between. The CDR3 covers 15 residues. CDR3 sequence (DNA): TGCGCCAGCAGCCCTACAGGGAGCTCTGGAAACACCATATATTTT. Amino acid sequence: CASSPTGSSGNTIYF.

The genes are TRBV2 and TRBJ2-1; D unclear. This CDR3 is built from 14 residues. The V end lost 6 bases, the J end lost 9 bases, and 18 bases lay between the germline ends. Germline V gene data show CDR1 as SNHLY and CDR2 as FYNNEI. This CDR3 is CASRRGRDMSEQFF. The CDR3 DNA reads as TGTGCCAGCAGGCGAGGTAGGGATATGAGTGAGCAGTTCTTC.

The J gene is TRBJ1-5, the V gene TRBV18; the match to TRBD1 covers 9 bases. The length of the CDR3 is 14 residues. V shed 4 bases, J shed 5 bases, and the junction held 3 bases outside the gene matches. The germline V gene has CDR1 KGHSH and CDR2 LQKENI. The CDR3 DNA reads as TGTGCCAGCTCACAGACAGGGGGTGATCAGCCCCAGCATTTT. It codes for CASSQTGGDQPQHF.

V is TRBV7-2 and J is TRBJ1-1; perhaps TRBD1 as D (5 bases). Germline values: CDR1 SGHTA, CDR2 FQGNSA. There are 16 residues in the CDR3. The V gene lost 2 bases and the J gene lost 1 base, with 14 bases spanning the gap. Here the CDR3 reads CASSLMSGQRNTEAFF. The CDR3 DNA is TGTGCCAGCAGCTTAATGTCTGGACAAAGGAACACTGAAGCTTTCTTT.

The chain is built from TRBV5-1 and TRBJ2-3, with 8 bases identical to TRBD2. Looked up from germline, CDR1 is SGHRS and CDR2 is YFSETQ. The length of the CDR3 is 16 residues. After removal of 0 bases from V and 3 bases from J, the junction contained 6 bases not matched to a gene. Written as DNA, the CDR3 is TGCGCCAGCAGCTTGGCGGTGAGCGGGGGAACAGATACGCAGTATTTT. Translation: CASSLAVSGGTDTQYF.

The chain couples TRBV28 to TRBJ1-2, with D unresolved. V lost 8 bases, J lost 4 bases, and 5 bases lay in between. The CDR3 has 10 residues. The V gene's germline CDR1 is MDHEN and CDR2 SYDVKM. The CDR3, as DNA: TGTGCCAGCGAGGGCTATGGCTACACCTTC. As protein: CASEGYGYTF.

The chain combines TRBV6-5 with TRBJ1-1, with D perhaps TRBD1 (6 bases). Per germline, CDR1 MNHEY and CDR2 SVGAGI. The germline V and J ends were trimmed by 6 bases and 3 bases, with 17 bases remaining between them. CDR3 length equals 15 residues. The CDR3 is CASSRGVKGDTEAFF. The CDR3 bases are TGTGCCAGCAGCCGAGGTGTGAAGGGGGACACTGAAGCTTTCTTT.